This section outlines one T cell receptor (beta chain) sequence together with its context. Its target is unknown. This sample is drawn from a study of cytomegalovirus exposure and HLA in healthy donors. Study overall: In an earlier analysis, 95 million to 130 million unique TCR beta sequences were found from approximately 170 million T cells.

PCR employed 60 Vbeta and 13 Jbeta primers. TCRdb's table, derived via immunoSEQ multiplex PCR, lists solely in-frame clones and lacks some. The sample table includes some 130,000 clones. Whereas donors were nominally healthy upon sampling, unrecorded immune exposures were probable. Findings and caveats of the study: Sequencing likely produced, as an artifact, a cluster of highly shared sequence variants.

V lost 0 bases, J lost 1 base, and 13 bases stayed unmatched. CDR1 is SGHRS, CDR2 YFSETQ, per germline. The CDR3 contains 18 residues. The rearrangement links TRBV5-1 to TRBJ2-7; 7 nucleotides match TRBD2. This TCR was recovered from a woman aged 40 to 50 in good health and CMV-seropositive. What was sequenced was PBMCs. CDR3 in amino acids: CASSLAGGGAGWSYEQYF. CDR3 bases: TGCGCCAGCAGCTTGGCCGGAGGTGGAGCGGGATGGTCCTACGAGCAGTACTTC.